This T cell receptor beta chain was recovered during a study of cytomegalovirus exposure and HLA in healthy donors listed by TCRdb under 2017. Background on the whole study: In an earlier analysis of around 540 of the donors, about 270 Gb of sequence data and approximately 100 million unique TCR beta sequences from roughly 190 million T cells were reported. An early release covering approximately 600 HLA-typed donors comprised approximately 300 gigabases of sequencing data and 65 million to 100 million unique TCR sequences. Of the roughly 400 genotyped donors, 65% to 90% were placed in the genetic ancestry cluster associated with self-reported Caucasian donors. The study was designed to test whether signatures of past pathogen exposure could be identified by cataloging public T cell receptors. The T cell repertoires of 670 or so subjects were profiled by immunosequencing and related to cytomegalovirus serostatus. In addition to the first cohort of 666 subjects, a separate validation cohort of some 120 different subjects was used. To predict cytomegalovirus infection status, the study brought together high-throughput TCR immunosequencing, statistical association of individual TCRs with disease status, and machine learning. A later analysis re-analyzed previously published TCR beta repertoires from approximately 670 donors and added high-resolution HLA genotyping to study TCR occurrence patterns. Rather than drawing on any new phenotypic data, the later analysis identified candidate immune exposures from TCR beta sequences and the way those sequences occurred across donors. In an earlier analysis of a few hundred of the donors, high-throughput TCR beta sequencing was used to judge whether each TCR beta V gene segment behaved as functional or pseudogenic. Alongside the repertoire data, information on donor age, sex, ethnicity and CMV serostatus was compiled. In a later genetic analysis, genome-wide SNP genotypes for about 65% of the roughly 670 donors were used, and that subset was treated as a discovery cohort. Every discovery cohort repertoire had been produced on one sequencing platform. HLA typing included class I and class II loci at four-digit resolution. Typing coverage varied by locus: about 620-630 donors for A, B, C, DRB1 and DQB1; about 520 for DQA1; approximately 610 for DPA1; fewer than 480 for DPB1. Roughly 5 DR-DQ haplotypes were handled as single units for association and clustering, since linkage in the cohort was strong. Among roughly 400 genotyped donors of the cohort, an average of 235,054 unique TCR beta nucleotide sequences were sequenced per donor, around 20% of them non-productive. What the research found in general, with its limitations: When HLA alleles, especially DR and DQ, strongly co-occurred, attributing TCR associations to individual alleles was difficult. A later analysis associated 15,000 to 20,000 TCR beta sequences with specific HLA alleles at a false discovery rate of 0.05. Broadly in line with IMGT annotations, most TCR beta V segments showed up in productive rearrangements about 87% or about 30% of the time in an earlier analysis of approximately 640 of the donors. Because HLA typing was missing for some donors at each locus, association tests included only the typed subset. In a later analysis, the rate of TCR association differed among HLA loci, with DRB1 alleles having the most associated TCRs and HLA-C alleles having the fewest. Most TCR sequences were observed very rarely across donors, whereas some public TCRs were present in many individuals. A further reported finding was that TCR beta sequences accurately predicted the HLA-A and HLA-B alleles for most subjects in the first cohort. An association between a missense DCLRE1C variant and V-gene and J-gene trimming of TCR beta chains was found in a later genetic analysis and replicated in an independent cohort. In this cohort, only TCR beta chains were sequenced, and detectable features were limited by the absence of alpha or paired-chain data. Some IMGT-functional V segments, including TRBV6-2 and TRBV6-3, could not be distinguished by the 87-base-pair reads and were therefore excluded. Approximately 16 rarely observed V segments, including chromosome 9 orphons, were excluded from the earlier analysis of several hundred of the donors because counts were too low. In the study, 164 TCR beta chains were listed as associated with cytomegalovirus. A later genetic analysis reported fewer N-insertions in productive TCRs among donors in an Asian-associated ancestry cluster than the approximately 670-donor mean. A later analysis reported that several top co-occurrence clusters appeared linked to parvovirus B19, influenza, CMV and Epstein-Barr virus. Sequencing depth was assumed to be roughly uniform across donors in the presence/absence analyses, though that assumption may not hold. In both the original and validation cohorts, the classifier was reported to diagnose cytomegalovirus status with high specificity and sensitivity. Three of the identified cytomegalovirus-associated TCR beta chains were confirmed in vitro to be specific for cytomegalovirus antigens. A later analysis found that most CMV-associated TCR beta chains appeared HLA-restricted, with HLA associations seemingly driven largely by CMV exposure. The only immune exposure information available for the cohort was CMV serostatus. A later analysis found that HLA-associated TCR beta chains were more clonally expanded and had lower generation probabilities than equally common non-associated chains. It was suggested by the authors that the approach could potentially be generalized to other disease states and immunological phenotypes. A group of highly shared sequence variants was considered likely to be a technical artifact of the sequencing pipeline. Linkage disequilibrium might explain the correlated functional status among segregating V segments, but an unknown experimental factor could not be ruled out.

Trimmed from V: 5 bases; trimmed from J: 7 bases; junction bases lacking a gene match: 9. The germline V gene (reference sequence) specifies SEHNR as CDR1 and FQNEAQ as CDR2. The CDR3 measures 15 amino acids from cysteine to phenylalanine. Only the CDR3 portion is preserved as DNA: 45 bases, with reading frame beginning at the first base. In total, approximately 700 healthy bone marrow donors made up the cohort. At the time of sampling, every cohort member was nominally healthy, though immune exposures that went unrecorded were likely present. The donor tested CMV seronegative and was one of the 352 seronegative cohort members. A peripheral blood sample was collected from each donor, and TCR beta sequencing was performed on peripheral blood mononuclear cells. The Qiagen DNeasy Blood Extraction Kit was used to extract genomic DNA from the blood cell samples. Turning to this clone: No cognate antigen has been identified for it. The sample holds no much larger clone one base away, and base qualities are not on file.

Receptor libraries were prepared by the immunoSEQ multiplex PCR assay. A mixture of 60 forward primers for TCR Vbeta segments and 13 reverse primers for TCR Jbeta segments was used in the multiplex PCR. A multiplex PCR assay on genomic DNA amplified the CDR3 region of rearranged TCR beta genes. The amplified TCR beta libraries were sequenced on the Illumina HiSeq System as 87-base-pair reads. The authors processed their data as follows. A later analysis counted tens of millions of unique TCR beta chains across the roughly 700 repertoires, and 9.5 million to 11 million of these chains were shared by at least two donors. Raw reads were error-corrected and collapsed into unique sequences by a nearest-neighbor algorithm in which closely related sequences were merged to remove PCR and sequencing errors. To assign V, D and J gene segments, CDR3 sequences were aligned to IMGT reference sequences. For a sequence to be retained, a match of at least six nucleotides was required to both a V gene segment and a J gene segment. Rearrangements were called productive when the CDR3 lacked stop codons and stayed in frame with V and J; all others were non-productive. Following IMGT convention, CDR3 was defined as the stretch from the second conserved V-encoded cysteine to the conserved J-encoded phenylalanine. The earlier analysis of about 640 of the donors excluded any sequence lacking an unambiguous match to a single V gene segment. In an earlier analysis of 587 of the donors, V segments were called functional above 56.7% productive rearrangements and were called segregating when the between-donor standard deviation exceeded 5%. A statistical classification framework was built for diagnosing cytomegalovirus status from the catalog of TCR beta chain sequences. In a later analysis, TCR nucleotide sequences were compared against IMGT/GENE-DB human TR gene sequences so that V and J genes could be assigned. The TCRdist pipeline was used in a later analysis to assign CDR3 sequences and most-parsimonious VDJ recombination scenarios. In a later analysis, every TCR beta chain was defined by the combination of its CDR3 amino acid sequence and its V-gene family, and reads without a unique V-gene family were dropped. As a way to deal with suspected cross-contamination and a sequencing artifact, a later analysis dropped hundreds of nucleotide sequences that were highly shared and had low generation probability. A later analysis calculated a clonal expansion index for each public chain from normalized within-repertoire ranks of inferred template counts. In a later analysis, generation probabilities were computed using a VDJ recombination model fitted to out-of-frame rearrangements, and the results were checked against IGoR. In a later analysis, TCR-TCR, TCR-HLA and TCR-CMV co-occurrence was scored with hypergeometric tests, and a repertoire-size bias correction was applied to TCR pairs. A later analysis estimated false discovery rates by permuting HLA or CMV assignments 20 times. In a later analysis, co-occurring TCRs were grouped using DBSCAN, with TCRdist sequence similarity added in when clustering inside HLA-allele-positive subsets. For co-occurrence clustering, repertoires with fewer than 30,000 or more than 120,000 public chains were excluded, along with five repertoires with anomalous nucleotide sharing. TCRdb obtained this table from immuneACCESS and retained in-frame rearrangements with V and J assigned. These tables miss some clones; where compared with another copy, unresolved V genes account for less than half of the shortfall, and the remainder is unexplained. V and J calls and clone size are copied from that table; D and trimming were computed from the DNA. The sample yields about 93,000 clones; around 80% were counted once. Together, the top ten hold approximately 0.56% of the sample.

The rearranged segments are TRBV7-9 and TRBJ1-2; TRBD1 fits 11 bases in the junction. The sample consisted of PBMCs. The sequence derives from a man younger than 40 in good health and CMV-seronegative. The DNA sequence follows: TGTGCCAGCAGCCGGGGACAGGGGGGCTGGGGTGGCTACACCTTC. Its translation is CASSRGQGGWGGYTF.